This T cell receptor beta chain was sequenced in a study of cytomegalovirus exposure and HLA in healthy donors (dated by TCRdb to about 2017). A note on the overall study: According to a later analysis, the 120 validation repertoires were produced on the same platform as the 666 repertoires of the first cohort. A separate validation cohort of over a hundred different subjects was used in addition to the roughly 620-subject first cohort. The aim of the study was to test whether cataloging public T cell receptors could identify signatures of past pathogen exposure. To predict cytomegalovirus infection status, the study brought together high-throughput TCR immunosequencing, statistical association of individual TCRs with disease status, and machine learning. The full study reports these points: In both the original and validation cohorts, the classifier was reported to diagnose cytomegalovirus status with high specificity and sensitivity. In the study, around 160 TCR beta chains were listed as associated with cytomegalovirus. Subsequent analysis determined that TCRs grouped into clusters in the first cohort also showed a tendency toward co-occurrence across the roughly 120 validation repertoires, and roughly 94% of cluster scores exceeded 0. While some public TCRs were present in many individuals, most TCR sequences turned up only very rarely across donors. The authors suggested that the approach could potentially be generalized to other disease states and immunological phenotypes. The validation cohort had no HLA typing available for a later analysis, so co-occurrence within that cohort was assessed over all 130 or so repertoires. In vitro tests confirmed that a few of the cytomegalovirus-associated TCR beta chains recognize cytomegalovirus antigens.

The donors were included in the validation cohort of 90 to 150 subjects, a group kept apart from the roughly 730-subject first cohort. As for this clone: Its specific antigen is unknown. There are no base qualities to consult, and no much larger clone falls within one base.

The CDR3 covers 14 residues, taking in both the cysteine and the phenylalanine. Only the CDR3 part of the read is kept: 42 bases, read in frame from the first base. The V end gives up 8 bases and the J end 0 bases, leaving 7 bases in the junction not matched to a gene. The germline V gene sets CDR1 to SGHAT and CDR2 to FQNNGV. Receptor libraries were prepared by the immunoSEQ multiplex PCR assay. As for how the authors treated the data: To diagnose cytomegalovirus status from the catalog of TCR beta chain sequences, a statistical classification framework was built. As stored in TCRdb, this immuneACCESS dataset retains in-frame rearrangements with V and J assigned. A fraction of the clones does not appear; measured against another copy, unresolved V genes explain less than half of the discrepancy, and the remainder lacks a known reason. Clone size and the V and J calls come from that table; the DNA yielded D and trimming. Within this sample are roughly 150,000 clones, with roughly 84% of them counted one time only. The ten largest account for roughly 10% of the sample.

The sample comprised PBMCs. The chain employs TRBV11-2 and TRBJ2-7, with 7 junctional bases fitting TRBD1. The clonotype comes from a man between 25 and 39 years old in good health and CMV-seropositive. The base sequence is TGTGCCAGCGCTACAGGGGACATCTCCTACGAGCAGTACTTC. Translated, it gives CASATGDISYEQYF.